The sequence of this TCR beta chain was determined in a study of cytomegalovirus exposure and HLA in healthy donors. General study findings and limits: Later analysis demonstrated an association between a missense DCLRE1C variant and TCR beta V- and J-gene trimming. TRBV6-2, TRBV6-3 and some other V segments were unresolvable in 87-base-pair reads. In a later analysis, specific HLA alleles were associated with around 17,000 TCR beta sequences at a 0.05 false discovery rate. Several of the most significant clusters appeared, in a later analysis, to be linked to common viral pathogens.

As for this clone: The antigen is undetermined.

PCR employed 60 Vbeta and 13 Jbeta primers. Using immunoSEQ multiplex PCR, the repertoire was profiled, and TCRdb retains in-frame clones only, with some absent. The repertoire includes 160,000 or so clones, approximately 79% of them detected once, and about 6.4% sits in the top ten. V was cut by 1 base and J by 6 bases, with 15 bases left in between. The CDR3 has 16 amino acids. Germline V gives CDR1 SGHTA, CDR2 FQGNSA. The sample consisted of PBMCs. The TCR originated in a woman aged 50 to 60 in good health and CMV-seropositive. The chain uses TRBV7-2 and TRBJ2-2, with D possibly matching TRBD2 (6 bases). Here the CDR3 DNA reads TGTGCCAGCAGCTTAGGCTGGGGGGTTTCATCCGGGGAGCTGTTTTTT. Translated, it gives CASSLGWGVSSGELFF. The full variable domain, with the rest looked up from reference TRBV7-2 and TRBJ2-2, is GAGVSQSPSNKVTEKGKDVELRCDPISGHTALYWYRQSLGQGLEFLIYFQGNSAPDKSGLPSDRFSAERTGGSVSTLTIQRTQQEDSAVYLCASSLGWGVSSGELFFGEGSRLTVL.